This record concerns one TCR beta chain sequence. Its antigen is unidentified. Treatment meaning: therapeutic diphenylcyclopropenone sensitization with weekly scalp DPC. Patients had alopecia, were aged 18 to 70, and were not pregnant. Trimming stripped 4 bases from V and 1 base from J, with 10 bases between. In germline, CDR1 is DFQATT, CDR2 SNEGSKA (reference sequence). This CDR3 region has 13 residues. These data belong to a study of human T cells and chemical hapten exposure. Study background: Each patch test put 0.01% DPC on the upper back, and results were read at 6 days. Study findings and constraints: As the donors had alopecia, their immune response may differ from healthy people's.

The library attached unique molecular identifiers to individual cDNA molecules. TCRdb used MiXCR to reprocess the reads, holding one entry per CDR3 protein. The sample comprises a few thousand distinct CDR3 sequences, approximately 60% of which are singletons, and roughly 4% rests with the top ten. Sequencing used whole blood, obtained before DPC sensitization or 2, 6, or about 24 weeks after (not recorded which). The origin of this receptor is an adult with alopecia areata. Some clones in this sample may be carry-over from other donors' samples. This table probably holds off-target reads from a library built for another chain. This chain links TRBV20-1 with TRBJ2-5; D gene ambiguous. The CDR3 DNA is TGCAGTGCTACCGCGAGCACCCAAGAGACCCAGTACTTC. Amino acids: CSATASTQETQYF.